The T cell receptor (beta chain) described here comes from a study of blood T cell repertoires in COVID-19. For the study at large: Sites in the United States, Italy and Spain provided acute and convalescent COVID-19 samples.

CDR1 and CDR2 from the germline V gene are SEHNR and FQNEAQ (reference sequence). CDR3 length: 14 amino acids. V was trimmed by 2 bases and J by 0 bases, leaving 6 bases between them. In the case of this clone: The sample holds other DNA sequences that translate to the same CDR3.

Generated by immunoSEQ multiplex PCR, the TCRdb table keeps only in-frame clones and is missing some. Altogether some 120,000 clones are present, 80% to 90% being singletons, with the ten largest covering less than 1.5%. Sequenced material: peripheral blood. The receptor was derived from a man aged 35-49 years with acute or convalescent COVID-19. The rearrangement uses TRBV7-9 and TRBJ2-3; no definite D call. CDR3 DNA: TGTGCCAGCAGCTTACGTGGCAGCACAGATACGCAGTATTTT. Translation: CASSLRGSTDTQYF.